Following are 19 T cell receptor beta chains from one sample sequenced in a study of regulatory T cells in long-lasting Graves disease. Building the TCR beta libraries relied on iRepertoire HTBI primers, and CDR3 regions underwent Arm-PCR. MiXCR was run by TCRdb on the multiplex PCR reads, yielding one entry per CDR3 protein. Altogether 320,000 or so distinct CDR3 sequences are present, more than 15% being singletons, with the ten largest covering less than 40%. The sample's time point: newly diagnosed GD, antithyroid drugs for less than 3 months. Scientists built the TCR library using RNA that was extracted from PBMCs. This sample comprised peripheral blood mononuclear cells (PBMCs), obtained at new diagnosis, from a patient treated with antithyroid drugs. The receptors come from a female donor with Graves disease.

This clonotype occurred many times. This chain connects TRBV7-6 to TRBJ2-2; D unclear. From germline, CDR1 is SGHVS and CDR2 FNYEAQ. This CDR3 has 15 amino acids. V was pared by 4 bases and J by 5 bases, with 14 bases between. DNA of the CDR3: TGTGCCAGCAGCTACCGTGGGTTGGGAACCGGGGAGCTGTTTTTT. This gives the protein CASSYRGLGTGELFF.

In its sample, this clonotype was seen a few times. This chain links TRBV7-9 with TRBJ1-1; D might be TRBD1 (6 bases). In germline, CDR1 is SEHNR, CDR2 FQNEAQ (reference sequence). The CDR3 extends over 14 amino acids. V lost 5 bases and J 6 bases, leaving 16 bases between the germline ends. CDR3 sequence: CASSPGLRGAEAFF. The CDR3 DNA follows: TGTGCCAGCAGCCCCGGCCTGAGGGGGGCTGAAGCTTTCTTT.

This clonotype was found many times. In DNA form, the CDR3 reads TGTGCCAGTAGTCGAGGGCAGGGGGCCTACGAGCAGTACTTC. Translated: CASSRGQGAYEQYF. The chain joins TRBV19 to TRBJ2-7, with TRBD1 matching over 7 bases. This CDR3 region has 14 residues. The J segment lost 2 bases and the V segment lost 5 bases, leaving 6 bases of the junction unmatched. Germline-derived CDR1 and CDR2 are LNHDA and SQIVND (reference sequence). The full variable domain, its missing parts supplied by reference TRBV19 and TRBJ2-7, is DGGITQSPKYLFRKEGQNVTLSCEQNLNHDAMYWYRQDPGQGLRLIYYSQIVNDFQKGDIAEGYSVSREKKESFPLTVTSAQKNPTAFYLCASSRGQGAYEQYFGPGTRLTVT.

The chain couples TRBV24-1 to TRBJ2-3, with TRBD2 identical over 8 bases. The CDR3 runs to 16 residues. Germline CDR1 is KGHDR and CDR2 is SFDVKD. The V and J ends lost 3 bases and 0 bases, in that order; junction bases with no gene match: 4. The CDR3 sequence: CATSDGLAQSTDTQYF. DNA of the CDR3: TGTGCCACCAGTGATGGACTAGCTCAAAGCACAGATACGCAGTATTTT.

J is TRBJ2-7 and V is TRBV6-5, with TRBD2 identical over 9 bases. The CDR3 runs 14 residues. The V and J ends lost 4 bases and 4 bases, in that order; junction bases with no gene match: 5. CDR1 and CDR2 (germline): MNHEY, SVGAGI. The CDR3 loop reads CASSSGLAEYEQYF. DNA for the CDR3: TGTGCCAGCAGTTCGGGACTAGCAGAGTACGAGCAGTACTTC.

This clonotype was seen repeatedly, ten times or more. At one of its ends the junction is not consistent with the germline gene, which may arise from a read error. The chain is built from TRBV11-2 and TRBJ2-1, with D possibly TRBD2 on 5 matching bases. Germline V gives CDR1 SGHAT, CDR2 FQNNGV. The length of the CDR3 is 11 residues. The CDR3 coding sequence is TGTGCCAGCAGCCCAGAACGGGGAGCAGTTTTC. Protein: CASSPERGAVF.

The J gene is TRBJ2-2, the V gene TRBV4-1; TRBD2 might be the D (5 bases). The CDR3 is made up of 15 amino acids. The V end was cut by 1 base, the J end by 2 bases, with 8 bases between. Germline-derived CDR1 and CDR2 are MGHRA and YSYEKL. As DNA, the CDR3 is TGCGCCAGCAGCCAAGGAGAGGGAAACACCGGGGAGCTGTTTTTT. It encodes CASSQGEGNTGELFF.

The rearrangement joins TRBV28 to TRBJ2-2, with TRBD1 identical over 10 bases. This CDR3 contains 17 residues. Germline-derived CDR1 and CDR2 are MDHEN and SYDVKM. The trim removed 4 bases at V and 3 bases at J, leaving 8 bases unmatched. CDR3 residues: CASSSEQDRGDTGELFF. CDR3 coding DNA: TGTGCCAGCAGTTCAGAACAGGACAGGGGGGACACCGGGGAGCTGTTTTTT.

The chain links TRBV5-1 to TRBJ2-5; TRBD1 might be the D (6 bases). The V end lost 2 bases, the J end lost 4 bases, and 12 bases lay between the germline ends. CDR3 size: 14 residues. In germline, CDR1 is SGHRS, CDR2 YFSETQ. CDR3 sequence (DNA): TGCGCCAGCAGCTTTGAACAGGGATCAGAGACCCAGTACTTC. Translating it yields CASSFEQGSETQYF.

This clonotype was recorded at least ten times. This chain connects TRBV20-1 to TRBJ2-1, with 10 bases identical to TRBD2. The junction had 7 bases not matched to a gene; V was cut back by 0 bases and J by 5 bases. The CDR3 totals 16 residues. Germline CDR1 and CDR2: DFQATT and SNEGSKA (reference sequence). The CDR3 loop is CSARDRASGSNNEQFF. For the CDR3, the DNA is TGCAGTGCTAGAGATCGGGCTAGCGGGAGTAACAATGAGCAGTTCTTC.

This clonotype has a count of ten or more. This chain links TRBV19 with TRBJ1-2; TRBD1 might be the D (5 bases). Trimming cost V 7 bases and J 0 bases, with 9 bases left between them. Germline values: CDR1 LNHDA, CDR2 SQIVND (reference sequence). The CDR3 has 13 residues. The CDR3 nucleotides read TGTGCCAGTAAGGACACAGCTAACTATGGCTACACCTTC. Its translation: CASKDTANYGYTF. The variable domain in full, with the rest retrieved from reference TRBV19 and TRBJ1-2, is DGGITQSPKYLFRKEGQNVTLSCEQNLNHDAMYWYRQDPGQGLRLIYYSQIVNDFQKGDIAEGYSVSREKKESFPLTVTSAQKNPTAFYLCASKDTANYGYTFGSGTRLTVV.

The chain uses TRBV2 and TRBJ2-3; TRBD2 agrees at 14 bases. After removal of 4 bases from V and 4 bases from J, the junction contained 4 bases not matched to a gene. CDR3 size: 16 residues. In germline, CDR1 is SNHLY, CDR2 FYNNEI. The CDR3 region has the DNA TGTGCCAGCAGTGCTCCGGGACTAGCGGGAGCAGATACGCAGTATTTT. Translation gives CASSAPGLAGADTQYF.

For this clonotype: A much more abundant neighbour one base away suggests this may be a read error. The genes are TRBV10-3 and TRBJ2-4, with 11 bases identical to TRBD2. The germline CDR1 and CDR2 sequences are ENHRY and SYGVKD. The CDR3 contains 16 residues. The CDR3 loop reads CASSLLAGGIQNIQCF. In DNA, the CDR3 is TGTGCCAGCAGTCTCTTAGCGGGAGGGATCCAAAACATTCAGTGCTTC.

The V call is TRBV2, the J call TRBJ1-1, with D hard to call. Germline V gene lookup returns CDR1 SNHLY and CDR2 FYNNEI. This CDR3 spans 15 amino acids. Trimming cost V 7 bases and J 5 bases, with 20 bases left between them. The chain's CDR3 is CASTGSAVTGTEAFF. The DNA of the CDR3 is TGTGCCAGCACTGGCAGCGCGGTCACGGGTACTGAAGCTTTCTTT. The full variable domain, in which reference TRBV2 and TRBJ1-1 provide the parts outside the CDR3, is EPEVTQTPSHQVTQMGQEVILRCVPISNHLYFYWYRQILGQKVEFLVSFYNNEISEKSEIFDDQFSVERPDGSNFTLKIRSTKLEDSAMYFCASTGSAVTGTEAFFGQGTRLTVV.

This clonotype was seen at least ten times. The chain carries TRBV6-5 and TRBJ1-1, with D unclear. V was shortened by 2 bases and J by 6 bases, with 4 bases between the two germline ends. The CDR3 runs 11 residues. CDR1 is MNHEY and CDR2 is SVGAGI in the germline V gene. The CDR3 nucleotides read TGTGCCAGCAGTTACGGCCCTGAAGCTTTCTTT. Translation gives CASSYGPEAFF.

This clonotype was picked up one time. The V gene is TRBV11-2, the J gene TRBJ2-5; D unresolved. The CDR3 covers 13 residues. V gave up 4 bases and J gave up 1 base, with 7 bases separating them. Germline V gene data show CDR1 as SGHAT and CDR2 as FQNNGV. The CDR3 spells CASSSRAQETQYF. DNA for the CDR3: TGTGCCAGCAGCTCTCGAGCCCAAGAGACCCAGTACTTC.

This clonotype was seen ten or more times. Written as DNA, the CDR3 is TGTGCCAGCAGCGGGAAGAGGTTGGGGATGAACACTGAAGCTTTCTTT. Translated, it gives CASSGKRLGMNTEAFF. This chain connects TRBV11-1 to TRBJ1-1; D remains unclear. Looked up from germline, CDR1 is SGHAT and CDR2 is FQDESV (reference sequence). The ends were cut back, 5 bases at V and 0 bases at J, with 16 bases in the middle. CDR3 size: 16 residues.

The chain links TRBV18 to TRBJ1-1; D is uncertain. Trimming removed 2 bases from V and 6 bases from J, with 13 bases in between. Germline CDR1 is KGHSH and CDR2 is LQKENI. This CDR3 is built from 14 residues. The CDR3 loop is CASSPGYFGPEAFF. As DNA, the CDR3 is TGTGCCAGCTCACCAGGGTATTTCGGCCCTGAAGCTTTCTTT.

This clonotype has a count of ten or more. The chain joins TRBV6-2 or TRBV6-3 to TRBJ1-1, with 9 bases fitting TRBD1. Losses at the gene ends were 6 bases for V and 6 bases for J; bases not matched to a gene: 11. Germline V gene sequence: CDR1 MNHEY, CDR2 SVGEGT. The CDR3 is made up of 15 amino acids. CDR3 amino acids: CASSPTGGVVPEAFF. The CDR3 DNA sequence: TGTGCCAGCAGCCCGACAGGGGGGGTAGTTCCTGAAGCTTTCTTT.